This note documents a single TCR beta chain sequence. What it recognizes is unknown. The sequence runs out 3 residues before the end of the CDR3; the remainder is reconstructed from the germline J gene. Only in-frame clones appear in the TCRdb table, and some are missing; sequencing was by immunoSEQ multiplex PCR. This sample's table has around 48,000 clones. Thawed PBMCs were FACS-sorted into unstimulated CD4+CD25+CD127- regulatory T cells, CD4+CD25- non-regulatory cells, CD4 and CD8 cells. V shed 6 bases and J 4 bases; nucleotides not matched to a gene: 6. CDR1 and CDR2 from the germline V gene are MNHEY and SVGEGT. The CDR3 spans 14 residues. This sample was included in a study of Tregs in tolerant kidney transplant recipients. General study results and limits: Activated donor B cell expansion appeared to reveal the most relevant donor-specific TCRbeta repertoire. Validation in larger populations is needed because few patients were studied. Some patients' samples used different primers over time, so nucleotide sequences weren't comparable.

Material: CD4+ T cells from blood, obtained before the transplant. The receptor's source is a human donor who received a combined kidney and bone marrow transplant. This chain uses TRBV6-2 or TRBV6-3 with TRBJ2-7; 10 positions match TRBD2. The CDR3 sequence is CASRDPSGSYEQYF. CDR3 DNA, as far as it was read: TGTGCCAGCAGAGATCCTAGCGGGAGTTACGAG.